The 17 T cell receptor beta chains in this list originate from one sample, sequenced in a study of T cells in Graves' hyperthyroidism and ophthalmopathy. The investigators amplified TCR beta CDR3 regions from RNA transcripts. RT-PCR in the first round (using the HTBI primer set) targeted the TCR CDR3. TCRdb reanalysed the multiplex PCR reads using MiXCR and keeps one entry per CDR3 protein. This table holds fewer than 450,000 distinct CDR3 sequences, around 15% found once. Sample: blood. These receptors were obtained from a man aged 50-60 years with Graves' ophthalmopathy.

This clonotype turned up a few times. The chain couples TRBV7-8 to TRBJ2-7; TRBD2 matches at 12 bases. The germline V gene has CDR1 SGHVS and CDR2 FQNEAQ. The CDR3 has 14 residues. The junction had 0 bases not matched to a gene; V was cut back by 1 base and J by 5 bases. CDR3 coding DNA: TGTGCCAGCAGCTTAGGGACTAGCGGGAACGAGCAGTACTTC. This translates into CASSLGTSGNEQYF.

This clonotype was recorded a few times. A much bigger clone sits one base away, suggesting this may be a read error. The chain carries TRBV19 and TRBJ1-1, with 7 bases fitting TRBD1. This CDR3 spans 13 amino acids. The trim removed 6 bases at V and 4 bases at J, leaving 5 bases unmatched. Per germline, CDR1 LNHDA and CDR2 SQIVND (reference sequence). The CDR3 loop reads CASRESGGTEAFF. CDR3 in DNA: TGTGCCAGTAGGGAGTCAGGGGGCACTGAAGCTTTCTTT.

There are many counts of this clonotype. The gene calls are TRBV29-1 and TRBJ2-2; TRBD2 matches at 11 bases. CDR1 and CDR2 (germline): SQVTM, ANQGSEA. The CDR3 is 17 residues long. Trimming cost V 0 bases and J 1 base; bases outside gene matches: 4. The CDR3 DNA reads TGCAGCGTTGAAGACAACCTAGCGGGAGGGAACACCGGGGAGCTGTTTTTT. It translates to CSVEDNLAGGNTGELFF.

The J gene is TRBJ2-1, the V gene TRBV28, with D possibly TRBD2 on 6 matching bases. From germline, CDR1 is MDHEN and CDR2 SYDVKM. Trimming removed 8 bases from V and 8 bases from J, with 25 bases in between. The CDR3 contains 16 residues. In DNA form, the CDR3 reads TGTGCCAGCGGCATGCCGGGACTGACAGCAGTAGATGAGCAGTTCTTC. It specifies CASGMPGLTAVDEQFF.

Many counts were recorded for this clonotype. The V call is TRBV18, the J call TRBJ1-3, with D unresolved. Trimming removed 3 bases from V and 0 bases from J, with 9 bases in between. The CDR3 runs 15 residues. In germline, CDR1 is KGHSH, CDR2 LQKENI. CDR3 protein: CASSPINHSGNTIYF. As DNA, the CDR3 is TGTGCCAGCTCACCGATAAACCACTCTGGAAACACCATATATTTT.

For this clonotype: It may be a read error: a sequence one base away is much more abundant. This chain joins TRBV27 and TRBJ2-1; D unresolved. The CDR3 spans 18 residues. In germline, CDR1 is MNHEY, CDR2 SMNVEV (reference sequence). The CDR3 nucleotides read TGTGCCAGCAGTTTATCAAATCCGGGCACCCTTCCCTACAGTGAGCAGTTCTTC. Amino acids: CASSLSNPGTLPYSEQFF.

This chain uses TRBV6-1 with TRBJ1-6, with D tentatively TRBD1 (5 bases). With 0 bases removed from V and 0 bases from J, the gap between germline ends came to 9 bases. CDR3 length: 17 amino acids. Germline V gives CDR1 MNHNS, CDR2 SASEGT. This CDR3 is CASSEAQGSSYNSPLHF. In DNA, the CDR3 is TGTGCCAGCAGTGAAGCGCAGGGCAGCTCCTATAATTCACCCCTCCACTTT.

This clonotype was detected many times. The chain joins TRBV7-9 to TRBJ2-5; 8 positions match TRBD1. The CDR3 runs to 16 residues. V shed 0 bases, J shed 2 bases, and the junction held 5 bases outside the gene matches. Germline V gene sequence: CDR1 SEHNR, CDR2 FQNEAQ (reference sequence). The CDR3 protein is CASSLAGDRGQETQYF. The CDR3 bases are TGTGCCAGCAGCTTAGCCGGTGACAGGGGACAAGAGACCCAGTACTTC.

This clonotype was seen ten or more times. V gene TRBV7-6 combines with J gene TRBJ2-7; no firm D call. Germline V lookup: CDR1 SGHVS, CDR2 FNYEAQ. The V end lost 0 bases, the J end lost 4 bases, and 7 bases lay between the germline ends. CDR3 length equals 13 residues. CDR3 DNA sequence: TGTGCCAGCAGCTTAGCTTGGGGTTACGAGCAGTACTTC. This translates into CASSLAWGYEQYF.

This clonotype was observed at least ten times. The rearrangement joins TRBV13 to TRBJ1-2; TRBD1 might be the D (6 bases). Trimming shortened V by 0 bases and J by 6 bases, and 17 bases separated the two germline ends. Germline CDR1 is PRHDT and CDR2 is FYEKMQ (reference sequence). The length of the CDR3 is 16 residues. CDR3 DNA sequence: TGTGCCAGCAGCTTAGGCCCCGGGACAAGGACGCATGGCTACACCTTC. Residues: CASSLGPGTRTHGYTF.

Ten or more counts support this clonotype. The V call is TRBV30, the J call TRBJ1-1; D is possibly TRBD1 (5 bases). The germline CDR1 and CDR2 sequences are GTSNPN and SVGIG (reference sequence). The CDR3 extends over 15 amino acids. With 0 bases removed from V and 0 bases from J, the gap between germline ends came to 11 bases. The CDR3, as DNA: TGTGCCTGGAGTGTCTTTTCGACAGTGAACACTGAAGCTTTCTTT. Translating gives CAWSVFSTVNTEAFF.

Concerning this clonotype: A much larger clone lies a single base off, so this may be a read error. V gene TRBV6-1 combines with J gene TRBJ2-2; 9 bases are shared with TRBD2. Per the germline V gene, CDR1 is MNHNS and CDR2 is SASEGT. J lost 7 bases, V lost 6 bases, and 12 bases had no gene match. The CDR3 is made up of 16 amino acids. DNA for the CDR3: TGTGCCAGCAGCATCTGCGGGAGGGCCATCGGCGGGGAGCTGTTTTTT. Its translation is CASSICGRAIGGELFF.

This chain joins TRBV12-3 or TRBV12-4 and TRBJ1-4; 8 bases line up with TRBD1. The CDR3 spans 12 residues. V shed 5 bases and J 10 bases; nucleotides not matched to a gene: 3. The CDR3 region is CASSPGGGKLFF. The CDR3 DNA reads TGTGCCAGCAGTCCAGGGGGCGGAAAACTGTTTTTT.

Regarding this clonotype: A much larger clone lies one base from this, so it may be a read error. The chain has TRBV20-1 and TRBJ1-1, with D maybe TRBD1 (5 bases). CDR3 length: 16 amino acids. Per the germline V gene, CDR1 is DFQATT and CDR2 is SNEGSKA (reference sequence). The V and J ends lost 5 bases and 5 bases respectively, with 24 bases between them. The CDR3 protein is CSAFRTTATYPTEAFF. The CDR3 region has the DNA TGCAGTGCTTTCCGTACGACAGCAACTTATCCAACTGAAGCTTTCTTT.

This chain links TRBV30 with TRBJ2-2; D remains unclear. V dropped 3 bases and J dropped 5 bases, with 4 bases sitting between them. The CDR3 is made up of 11 amino acids. Germline lookup yields CDR1 GTSNPN and CDR2 SVGIG (reference sequence). CDR3 region: CAWRITGELFF. In nucleotides, the CDR3 is TGTGCCTGGAGGATAACCGGGGAGCTGTTTTTT.

In its sample, this clonotype was seen a few times. The chain joins TRBV30 to TRBJ2-5; 15 bases are shared with TRBD2. There are 18 residues in the CDR3. V lost 1 base, J lost 4 bases, and 10 bases stayed unmatched. Germline V CDR1 and CDR2: GTSNPN, SVGIG (reference sequence). CDR3 loop: CAWSGLGLAGGPRETQYF. The CDR3 DNA reads as TGTGCCTGGAGTGGGCTTGGACTAGCGGGAGGGCCCCGAGAGACCCAGTACTTC.

This clonotype was observed many times. The chain combines TRBV7-8 with TRBJ1-1; D is unresolved. Trimming took 2 bases from V and 1 from J, leaving 5 bases between them. This CDR3 is built from 13 residues. Germline V gene data show CDR1 as SGHVS and CDR2 as FQNEAQ. The CDR3 DNA reads TGTGCCAGCAGCTTATTTCAGAACACTGAAGCTTTCTTT. Encoded protein: CASSLFQNTEAFF.